This entry lists 12 T cell receptor beta chains sequenced from one sample in a study of T cell responses to AZD1222 COVID-19 vaccine. Measured with immunoSEQ multiplex PCR; TCRdb has only the in-frame clones, and not every one. The data show about 88,000 clones, with about 89% seen just once and approximately 3.7% held by the top ten. Sequenced material: peripheral blood, taken on day 0 of AZD1222 vaccination. These receptors all come from an adult in good health.

The chain employs TRBV6-5 and TRBJ1-5; no clear D gene. V lost 8 bases and J lost 0, with 8 bases in between. Germline lookup yields CDR1 MNHEY and CDR2 SVGAGI. The CDR3 is 13 amino acids. CDR3: CASRIDSNQPQHF. CDR3 nucleotides: TGTGCCAGCCGGATAGATAGCAATCAGCCCCAGCATTTT.

The chain joins TRBV5-4 to TRBJ2-1; tentatively, D is TRBD1 (6 bases). The germline V gene encodes CDR1 SGHNT and CDR2 YYREEE (reference sequence). V was pared by 3 bases and J by 6 bases, with 16 bases between. This CDR3 comprises 15 residues. CDR3 sequence reads: CASSSRGHTLNEQFF. The CDR3 nucleotides are TGTGCCAGCAGCTCCAGGGGCCACACTCTCAATGAGCAGTTCTTC.

The chain employs TRBV7-9 and TRBJ1-2; D is perhaps TRBD1 (6 bases). The germline gives CDR1 SEHNR, CDR2 FQNEAQ (reference sequence). The CDR3 is 15 residues long. V lost 5 bases and J 3 bases, leaving 16 bases between the germline ends. The CDR3 bases are TGTGCCAGCAGCCCATCACAGGGTTATGACTATGGCTACACCTTC. Translating gives CASSPSQGYDYGYTF.

J is TRBJ1-5 and V is TRBV5-6; D might be TRBD1 (5 bases). V shed 2 bases and J shed 5 bases, with 11 bases lying between them. CDR1 and CDR2 (germline): SGHDT, YYEEEE. CDR3 length: 14 residues. The DNA for the CDR3 is TGTGCCAGCAGCTTCGGGACCGTTTATCAGCCCCAGCATTTT. Encoded protein: CASSFGTVYQPQHF.

The chain has TRBV11-2 and TRBJ2-3; TRBD2 is a possible D gene (6 bases). In germline, CDR1 is SGHAT, CDR2 FQNNGV. The V gene lost 0 bases and the J gene lost 7 bases, with 17 bases spanning the gap. This CDR3 spans 16 amino acids. The CDR3 bases are TGTGCCAGCAGCTTAGACTGGGCGGGGCCGGGGTATACGCAGTATTTT. Protein sequence: CASSLDWAGPGYTQYF. The full variable domain, its missing parts supplied by reference TRBV11-2 and TRBJ2-3, is EAGVAQSPRYKIIEKRQSVAFWCNPISGHATLYWYQQILGQGPKLLIQFQNNGVVDDSQLPKDRFSAERLKGVDSTLKIQPAKLEDSAVYLCASSLDWAGPGYTQYFGPGTRLTVL.

The chain recombines TRBV13 with TRBJ2-7; 8 nucleotides line up with TRBD1. The germline V gene has CDR1 PRHDT and CDR2 FYEKMQ (reference sequence). Unmatched junction bases numbered 4, after V lost 4 bases and J lost 5 bases. The CDR3 extends over 13 amino acids. The CDR3 sequence: CASSSQGAHEQYF. In DNA form, the CDR3 reads TGTGCCAGCAGCTCGCAGGGGGCCCACGAGCAGTACTTC.

This clone was counted once. The J gene is TRBJ2-1, the V gene TRBV9; no firm D call. The ends were cut back, 7 bases at V and 6 bases at J, with 11 bases in the middle. The CDR3 sequence is 12 residues long. Germline CDR1 reads SGDLS; CDR2 reads YYNGEE. The CDR3 spells CASGQLVNEQFF. The CDR3 bases are TGTGCCAGCGGGCAGTTGGTCAATGAGCAGTTCTTC.

V is TRBV6-5 and J is TRBJ1-2; tentative D call: TRBD1 (6 bases). Trimming stripped 6 bases from V and 1 base from J, with 12 bases between. The V gene's germline CDR1 is MNHEY and CDR2 SVGAGI. This CDR3 comprises 14 residues. The CDR3 DNA reads TGTGCCAGCAGGCAGGGGTACCTTAACTATGGCTACACCTTC. Its translation is CASRQGYLNYGYTF.

There are a few counts of this clone. This rearrangement joins TRBV5-5 to TRBJ1-2; D remains unclear. Germline values: CDR1 SGHKS, CDR2 YYEKEE (reference sequence). The V and J ends lost 4 bases and 4 bases respectively, with 11 bases between them. The CDR3 totals 13 residues. The CDR3 loop reads CASSPERGYGYTF. The CDR3 nucleotides read TGTGCCAGCAGCCCGGAGCGGGGCTATGGCTACACCTTC.

The gene calls are TRBV6-4 and TRBJ1-6; 9 nucleotides line up with TRBD1. The V and J ends lost 0 bases and 9 bases, in that order; junction bases with no gene match: 3. The CDR3 is made up of 15 amino acids. The V gene's germline CDR1 is MRHNA and CDR2 SNTAGT. The CDR3 DNA reads as TGTGCCAGCAGTGACTCCGAGACAGGGGGTTCACCCCTCCACTTT. It codes for CASSDSETGGSPLHF.

The genes are TRBV6-5 and TRBJ1-2, with 7 bases identical to TRBD1. There are 13 residues in the CDR3. Germline CDR1 MNHEY, CDR2 SVGAGI. Trimming removed 4 bases from V and 8 bases from J; junction bases left unmatched: 7. This chain's CDR3 is CASSSRGRRGYTF. The CDR3 DNA follows: TGTGCCAGCAGTTCGAGGGGGCGGCGGGGCTACACCTTC.

The CDR3 DNA reads TGTGCCAGCAGTTTATACGGGGGGGCCACAGATACGCAGTATTTT. Protein: CASSLYGGATDTQYF. The gene calls are TRBV27 and TRBJ2-3; 8 bases align to TRBD2. The CDR3 is made up of 15 amino acids. The V gene end was trimmed by 1 base and the J gene end by 2 bases; junction bases not matched to a gene: 2. Germline V gene lookup returns CDR1 MNHEY and CDR2 SMNVEV (reference sequence).